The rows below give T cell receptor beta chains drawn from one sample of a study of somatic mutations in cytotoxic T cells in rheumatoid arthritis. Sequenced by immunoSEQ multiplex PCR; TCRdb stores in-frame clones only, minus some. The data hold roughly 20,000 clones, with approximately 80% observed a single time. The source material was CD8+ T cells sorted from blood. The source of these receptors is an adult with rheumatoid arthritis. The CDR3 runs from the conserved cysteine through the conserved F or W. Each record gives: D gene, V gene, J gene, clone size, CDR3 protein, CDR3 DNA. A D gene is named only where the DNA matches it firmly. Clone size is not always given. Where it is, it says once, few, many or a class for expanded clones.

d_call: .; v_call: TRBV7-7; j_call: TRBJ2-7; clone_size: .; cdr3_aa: CASSPGLGGYEQYF; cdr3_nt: TGTGCCAGCAGCCCTGGGTTAGGTGGCTACGAGCAGTACTTC
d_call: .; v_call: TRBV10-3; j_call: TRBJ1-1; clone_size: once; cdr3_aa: CAISDTLNTEAFF; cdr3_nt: TGTGCCATCAGCGACACCCTGAACACTGAAGCTTTCTTT
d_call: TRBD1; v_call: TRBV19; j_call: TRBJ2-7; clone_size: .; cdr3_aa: CASSLGQGGFYEQYF; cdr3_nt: TGTGCCAGTAGTTTGGGACAGGGTGGTTTTTACGAGCAGTACTTC
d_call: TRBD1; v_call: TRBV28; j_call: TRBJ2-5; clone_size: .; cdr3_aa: CASAAGTGDFQTQYF; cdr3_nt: TGTGCCAGCGCCGCCGGGACAGGTGACTTCCAGACCCAGTACTTC
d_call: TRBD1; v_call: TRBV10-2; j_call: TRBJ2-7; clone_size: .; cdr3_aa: CASSEMDRGVRYEQYF; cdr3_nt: TGCGCCAGCAGTGAGATGGACAGGGGAGTCAGGTACGAGCAGTACTTC
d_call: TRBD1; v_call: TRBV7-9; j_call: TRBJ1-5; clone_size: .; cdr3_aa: CASSSSRDRGGWVQPQHF; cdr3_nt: TGTGCCAGCAGCTCCTCCCGGGACAGGGGCGGATGGGTTCAGCCCCAGCATTTT
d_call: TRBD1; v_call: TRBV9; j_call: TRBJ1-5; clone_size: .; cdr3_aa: CASSVDREDQPQHF; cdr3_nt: TGTGCCAGCAGCGTGGACAGGGAGGATCAGCCCCAGCATTTT
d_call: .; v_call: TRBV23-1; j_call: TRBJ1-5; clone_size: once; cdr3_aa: CASSQGRRAQHF; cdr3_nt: TGCGCCAGCAGTCAGGGCAGGCGGGCCCAGCATTTT
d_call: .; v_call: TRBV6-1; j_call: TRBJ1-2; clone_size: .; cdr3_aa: CASRGGPPSYGYTF; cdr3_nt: TGTGCCAGCCGTGGGGGGCCCCCCTCCTATGGCTACACCTTC
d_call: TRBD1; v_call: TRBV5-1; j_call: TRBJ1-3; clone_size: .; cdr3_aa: CASSPTTGISGNTIYF; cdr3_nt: TGCGCCAGCAGCCCCACGACAGGGATCTCTGGAAACACCATATATTTT
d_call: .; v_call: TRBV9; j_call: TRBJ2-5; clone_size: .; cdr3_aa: CASSPRVRETQYF; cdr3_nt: TGTGCCAGCAGCCCGAGGGTTCGGGAGACCCAGTACTTC
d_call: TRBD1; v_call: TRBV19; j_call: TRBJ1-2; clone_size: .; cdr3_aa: CASSTRDRNFYGYTF; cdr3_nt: TGTGCCAGTAGTACAAGGGACAGGAATTTCTATGGCTACACCTTC
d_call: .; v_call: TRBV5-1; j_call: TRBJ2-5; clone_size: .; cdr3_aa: CASSFEQRSLGETQYF; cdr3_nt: TGCGCCAGCAGCTTCGAGCAGCGTTCACTTGGGGAGACCCAGTACTTC
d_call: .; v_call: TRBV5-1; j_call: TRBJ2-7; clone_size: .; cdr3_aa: CASSLALVYEQYF; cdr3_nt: TGCGCCAGCAGCTTGGCCTTGGTCTACGAGCAGTACTTC
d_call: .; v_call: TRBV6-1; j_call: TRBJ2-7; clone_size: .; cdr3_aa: CASSEGGPYEQYF; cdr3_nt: TGTGCCAGCAGTGAAGGGGGCCCCTACGAGCAGTACTTC
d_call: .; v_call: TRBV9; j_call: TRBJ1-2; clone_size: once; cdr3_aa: CASSVDGSNLNYGYTF; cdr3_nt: TGTGCCAGCAGCGTAGATGGCAGCAATCTTAACTATGGCTACACCTTC
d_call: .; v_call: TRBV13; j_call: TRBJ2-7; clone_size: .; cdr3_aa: CASSFLGGEQYF; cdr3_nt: TGTGCCAGCAGCTTCCTCGGAGGAGAGCAGTACTTC
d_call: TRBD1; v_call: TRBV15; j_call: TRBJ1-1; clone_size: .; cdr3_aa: CATSRDRGLNTEAFF; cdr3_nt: TGTGCCACCAGCAGAGACAGGGGGCTCAACACTGAAGCTTTCTTT
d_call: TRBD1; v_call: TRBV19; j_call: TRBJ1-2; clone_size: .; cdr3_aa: CASSMGKGARGYTF; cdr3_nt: TGTGCCAGTAGTATGGGAAAGGGGGCGCGCGGCTACACCTTC
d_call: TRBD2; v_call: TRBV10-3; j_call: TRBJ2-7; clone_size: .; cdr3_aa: CAIRRTGTSGGILDYEQYF; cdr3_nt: TGTGCCATCAGAAGGACCGGGACTAGCGGGGGAATTTTGGACTACGAGCAGTACTTC
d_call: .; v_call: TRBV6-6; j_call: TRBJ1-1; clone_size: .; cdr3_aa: CASSPRGNTEAFF; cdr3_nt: TGTGCCAGCAGTCCACGGGGGAACACTGAAGCTTTCTTT
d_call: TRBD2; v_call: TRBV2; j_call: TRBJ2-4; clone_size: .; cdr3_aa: CASKDGGGADKNIQYF; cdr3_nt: TGTGCCAGCAAGGACGGGGGGGGCGCGGACAAAAACATTCAGTACTTC
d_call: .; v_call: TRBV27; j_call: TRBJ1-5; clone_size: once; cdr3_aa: CASSLFWGGPQHF; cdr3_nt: TGTGCCAGCAGTTTATTCTGGGGTGGGCCCCAGCATTTT